Below, 32 T cell receptor beta chains from the same sample are listed, as sequenced in a study of resident and recirculating memory T cells in vitiligo. The method was immunoSEQ multiplex PCR; TCRdb's version includes in-frame clones alone and lacks a portion of them. The data contain fewer than 85,000 clones, about 90% of them seen just once; the ten biggest clones take up approximately 5.4%. The sequenced sample consisted of blood. The source is a male donor with vitiligo.

The chain links TRBV7-2 to TRBJ2-5, with a possible D match to TRBD2 (6 bases). CDR3 length equals 12 residues. The V gene's germline CDR1 is SGHTA and CDR2 FQGNSA. V was pared by 3 bases and J by 5 bases, with 7 bases between. CDR3 nucleotides: TGTGCCAGCAGCTTGGGGAGGGAGACCCAGTACTTC. It specifies CASSLGRETQYF.

The rearrangement uses TRBV5-1 and TRBJ2-5; TRBD1 matches at 7 bases. This CDR3 has 13 amino acids. V gave up 4 bases and J gave up 5 bases; unmatched junction bases: 5. The germline gives CDR1 SGHRS, CDR2 YFSETQ. The CDR3: CASSPDRSETQYF. The CDR3 DNA reads TGCGCCAGCAGCCCGGACAGGTCCGAGACCCAGTACTTC.

This clone was observed a handful of times. This chain connects TRBV29-1 to TRBJ2-5, with TRBD2 matching over 11 bases. V shed 4 bases and J 5 bases; nucleotides not matched to a gene: 6. This CDR3 has 14 amino acids. Germline CDR1 is SQVTM and CDR2 is ANQGSEA. The CDR3 region has the DNA TGCAGCGTTGGAACTAGCGGGAGATGGGAGACCCAGTACTTC. It encodes CSVGTSGRWETQYF. Full variable domain (remainder filled in from reference TRBV29-1 and TRBJ2-5): SAVISQKPSRDICQRGTSLTIQCQVDSQVTMMFWYRQQPGQSLTLIATANQGSEATYESGFVIDKFPISRPNLTFSTLTVSNMSPEDSSIYLCSVGTSGRWETQYFGPGTRLLVL.

The rearrangement links TRBV9 to TRBJ2-7; D remains unclear. Germline-derived CDR1 and CDR2 are SGDLS and YYNGEE. The ends were cut back, 5 bases at V and 3 bases at J, with 15 bases in the middle. The CDR3 totals 14 residues. CDR3 sequence: CASRVSPLYYEQYF. The CDR3 DNA reads as TGTGCCAGCAGGGTAAGCCCTCTTTACTACGAGCAGTACTTC.

The chain carries TRBV12-5 and TRBJ2-5; 8 positions agree with TRBD2. The CDR3 covers 15 residues. The J segment lost 2 bases and the V segment lost 9 bases, leaving 11 bases of the junction unmatched. Germline values: CDR1 LGHNT, CDR2 FRNRAP. CDR3 coding DNA: TGTGCTAGAATGAGAGCGGGAGAGGGACAAGAGACCCAGTACTTC. This encodes CARMRAGEGQETQYF.

The V and J genes are TRBV28 and TRBJ2-1; 14 bases are shared with TRBD2. The V segment lost 7 bases and the J segment 2 bases; nucleotides outside the gene matches: 4. Germline-derived CDR1 and CDR2 are MDHEN and SYDVKM. This CDR3 region has 16 residues. The CDR3 coding sequence is TGTGCCAGCACCCAGGGACTAGCGGGGGCCTACAATGAGCAGTTCTTC. Its protein is CASTQGLAGAYNEQFF.

CDR3 sequence (DNA): TGCGCCAGCAGCATCGGGACAGGGGGGAGGAATGAGCAGTTCTTC. Protein: CASSIGTGGRNEQFF. The gene calls are TRBV5-1 and TRBJ2-1, with 11 nucleotides matching TRBD1. Germline V gives CDR1 SGHRS, CDR2 YFSETQ. There are 15 residues in the CDR3. Trimming took 4 bases from V and 7 from J; bases not matched to a gene: 7. Based on the CDR3 plus reference TRBV5-1 and TRBJ2-1, the full variable domain is KAGVTQTPRYLIKTRGQQVTLSCSPISGHRSVSWYQQTPGQGLQFLFEYFSETQRNKGNFPGRFSGRQFSNSRSEMNVSTLELGDSALYLCASSIGTGGRNEQFFGPGTRLTVL.

The genes are TRBV30 and TRBJ1-2; unclear D gene. CDR1 is GTSNPN and CDR2 is SVGIG in the germline V gene (reference sequence). The ends were cut back, 2 bases at V and 8 bases at J, with 6 bases in the middle. The CDR3 contains 10 residues. The CDR3: CAWSQRGYTF. CDR3 in DNA: TGTGCCTGGAGTCAGCGGGGCTACACCTTC.

This clone was found once. V gene TRBV25-1 combines with J gene TRBJ1-2, with D tentatively TRBD1 (5 bases). The CDR3 runs 15 residues. Trimming took 2 bases from V and 3 from J, leaving 13 bases between them. The germline V gene has CDR1 MGHDK and CDR2 SYGVNS. The CDR3 sequence is CASSEGGSGYYGYTF. The CDR3 nucleotides read TGTGCCAGCAGTGAAGGGGGTAGCGGCTACTATGGCTACACCTTC.

The chain couples TRBV7-8 to TRBJ2-1; 9 positions agree with TRBD2. Germline CDR1 reads SGHVS; CDR2 reads FQNEAQ. V lost 3 bases and J lost 9; bases outside the gene matches: 12. This CDR3 is built from 16 residues. CDR3 coding DNA: TGTGCCAGCAGCTTTGGGTGGCGGGAGGGCCAGCGTGAGCAGTTCTTC. Its protein product is CASSFGWREGQREQFF.

The gene calls are TRBV30 and TRBJ2-7; 10 positions match TRBD2. This CDR3 contains 15 residues. Unmatched junction bases numbered 9, after V lost 0 bases and J lost 7 bases. Germline CDR1 is GTSNPN and CDR2 is SVGIG (reference sequence). The CDR3 nucleotides read TGTGCCTGGAGTGTAGGGCTAGCGGGGGTTTTGGAGCAGTACTTC. Protein: CAWSVGLAGVLEQYF.

The rearrangement uses TRBV5-1 and TRBJ2-1; 10 bases are shared with TRBD2. In germline, CDR1 is SGHRS, CDR2 YFSETQ. Unmatched junction bases numbered 13, after V lost 0 bases and J lost 10 bases. The CDR3 runs to 17 residues. CDR3 bases: TGCGCCAGCAGCTTGGACCCTCAGCGGGAGGGCCCGGGGGAGCAGTTCTTC. It specifies CASSLDPQREGPGEQFF.

V is TRBV6-1 and J is TRBJ1-3, with unresolved D. The germline V and J ends were trimmed by 1 base and 2 bases, with 3 bases remaining between them. Germline V gene lookup returns CDR1 MNHNS and CDR2 SASEGT. This CDR3 spans 13 amino acids. Here the CDR3 DNA reads TGTGCCAGCAGTGAAGTCGCTGGAAACACCATATATTTT. This gives the protein CASSEVAGNTIYF.

The V gene is TRBV7-8, the J gene TRBJ2-3; no clear D gene. CDR1 SGHVS and CDR2 FQNEAQ come from the germline V gene. The CDR3 covers 13 residues. V lost 1 base to trimming and J lost 6 bases, with 8 bases between them. Here the CDR3 reads CASSLEPRDTQYF. CDR3 nucleotides: TGTGCCAGCAGCTTAGAGCCGAGGGATACGCAGTATTTT.

This clone was found once. The chain couples TRBV5-1 to TRBJ2-1, with 14 bases fitting TRBD2. CDR1 and CDR2 (germline): SGHRS, YFSETQ. The CDR3 has 16 amino acids. Trimming at V came to 0 bases and at J to 7 bases, leaving 3 bases not matched to a gene. In nucleotides, the CDR3 is TGCGCCAGCAGCTTGGAGGGGACTAGCGGGAGTAATGAGCAGTTCTTC. It translates to CASSLEGTSGSNEQFF.

The V and J genes are TRBV21-1 and TRBJ1-2; TRBD1, as called in the table, went unchecked against the DNA. TRBV21-1 is given as a pseudogene. There are 17 residues in the CDR3. The CDR3 is CASSQKYTGKVPYGYTF. CDR3 in DNA: TGTGCCAGCAGCCAAAAGTATACAGGGAAAGTTCCCTATGGCTACACCTTC.

V usage is TRBV18 and J usage is TRBJ1-2; 10 bases line up with TRBD1. The germline V gene has CDR1 KGHSH and CDR2 LQKENI. The CDR3 totals 15 residues. Losses at the gene ends were 4 bases for V and 3 bases for J; bases not matched to a gene: 5. CDR3 in DNA: TGTGCCAGCTCACAGGGACAGGGGCCGCACTATGGCTACACCTTC. Protein sequence: CASSQGQGPHYGYTF.

V gene TRBV7-9 combines with J gene TRBJ1-2; a weak D match, TRBD1 (5 bases). The V gene's germline CDR1 is SEHNR and CDR2 FQNEAQ (reference sequence). Trimming pared 1 base from V and 0 bases from J, leaving 9 bases between. The CDR3 is 15 amino acids. The CDR3 sequence: CASSLGPGTNYGYTF. The CDR3 coding sequence is TGTGCCAGCAGCTTAGGTCCAGGGACTAACTATGGCTACACCTTC.

V and J are TRBV30 and TRBJ2-5; 10 bases match TRBD1. The J call is in doubt because the DNA end fits TRBJ2-7 better. CDR1 and CDR2 from the germline V gene are GTSNPN and SVGIG (reference sequence). The CDR3 sequence is 15 residues long. The CDR3 coding sequence is TGTGCCTGGAGTTCCACCAGGACAGGGGGCTACGAGCAGTACTTC. It is translated as CAWSSTRTGGYEQYF.

This chain connects TRBV11-2 to TRBJ2-1; 11 bases fit TRBD2. Trimming cost V 5 bases and J 4 bases; bases outside gene matches: 7. The germline gives CDR1 SGHAT, CDR2 FQNNGV. The CDR3 runs 16 residues. The CDR3 reads CASSLGTSGGYNEQFF. As DNA, the CDR3 is TGTGCCAGCAGCCTAGGGACTAGCGGAGGGTACAATGAGCAGTTCTTC.

The rearrangement links TRBV30 to TRBJ1-2; maybe TRBD1 (5 bases). V was cut by 1 base and J by 2 bases, with 11 bases left in between. Germline V gives CDR1 GTSNPN, CDR2 SVGIG (reference sequence). This CDR3 spans 14 amino acids. The CDR3 nucleotides read TGTGCCTGGAGTGAGAAGGGGAAGAACTATGGCTACACCTTC. It encodes CAWSEKGKNYGYTF.

The chain employs TRBV5-6 and TRBJ1-5, with 7 bases that match TRBD1. The CDR3 runs 13 residues. The germline V gene encodes CDR1 SGHDT and CDR2 YYEEEE. V gave up 2 bases and J gave up 14 bases; unmatched junction bases: 10. CDR3: CASSFGGTALKHF. The DNA for the CDR3 is TGTGCCAGCAGCTTTGGAGGGACAGCCCTAAAGCATTTT.

This clone was seen just once. This chain joins TRBV5-8 and TRBJ2-4, with D uncertain. Germline V lookup: CDR1 SGHTS, CDR2 YDEGEE. V was trimmed by 1 base and J by 5 bases, leaving 10 bases between them. The CDR3 is 14 residues long. This CDR3 reads CASSLRGTENIQYF. The CDR3 DNA is TGTGCCAGCAGCTTGCGAGGTACCGAAAACATTCAGTACTTC. Supplemented by reference TRBV5-8 and TRBJ2-4, the full variable domain reads EAGVTQSPTHLIKTRGQQATLRCSPISGHTSVYWYQQALGLGLQFLLWYDEGEERNRGNFPPRFSGRQFPNYSSELNVNALELEDSALYLCASSLRGTENIQYFGAGTRLSVL.

The V and J genes are TRBV5-6 and TRBJ1-1, with a tentative D call TRBD1 (6 bases). Deletions cut 0 bases from V and 0 bases from J, with 15 bases between. The CDR3 totals 17 residues. CDR1 is SGHDT and CDR2 is YYEEEE in the germline V gene. CDR3 protein: CASSLGRDTVLNTEAFF. CDR3 nucleotides: TGTGCCAGCAGCTTGGGCCGGGACACGGTGTTGAACACTGAAGCTTTCTTT.

J is TRBJ2-3 and V is TRBV7-9, with no clear D. Trimming removed 5 bases at V and 2 bases at J, with 14 bases between. Germline V CDR1 and CDR2: SEHNR, FQNEAQ (reference sequence). The CDR3 spans 15 residues. This chain's CDR3 is CASSGVRYFTDTQYF. CDR3 bases: TGTGCCAGCAGCGGCGTCAGGTACTTCACAGATACGCAGTATTTT.

The V and J genes are TRBV5-4 and TRBJ1-2; the D is unclear. From germline, CDR1 is SGHNT and CDR2 YYREEE (reference sequence). V was shortened by 4 bases and J by 6 bases, with 10 bases between the two germline ends. The CDR3 runs 12 residues. CDR3 in DNA: TGTGCCAGCAGCGTATTCCTTGATGGCTACACCTTC. Translation: CASSVFLDGYTF.

Here the CDR3 DNA reads TGTGCCAGCAGCCCCGGGACAGGGGTGTCTGGGGCCAACGTCCTGACTTTC. This gives the protein CASSPGTGVSGANVLTF. This chain uses TRBV6-4 with TRBJ2-6, with 10 bases lining up with TRBD1. V gave up 6 bases and J gave up 1 base; unmatched junction bases: 6. This CDR3 has 17 amino acids. Germline assignment: CDR1 MRHNA and CDR2 SNTAGT.

The V and J genes are TRBV7-7 and TRBJ2-5; D gene ambiguous. The V gene's germline CDR1 is SSHAT and CDR2 FNYEAQ (reference sequence). Trimming shortened V by 5 bases and J by 5 bases, and 12 bases separated the two germline ends. CDR3 length equals 13 residues. CDR3: CASSPQTVETQYF. The DNA for the CDR3 is TGTGCCAGCAGCCCCCAAACGGTCGAGACCCAGTACTTC.

V is TRBV30 and J is TRBJ1-3, with a tentative D call TRBD1 (6 bases). With 7 bases removed from V and 4 bases from J, the gap between germline ends came to 20 bases. The CDR3 spans 15 residues. CDR1 is GTSNPN, CDR2 SVGIG, per germline (reference sequence). This CDR3 is CAFVRGGLTGNTIYF. CDR3 bases: TGTGCCTTTGTTAGGGGGGGCTTGACGGGAAACACCATATATTTT. Complete variable domain (other parts from reference TRBV30 and TRBJ1-3): SQTIHQWPATLVQPVGSPLSLECTVEGTSNPNLYWYRQAAGRGLQLLFYSVGIGQISSEVPQNLSASRPQDRQFILSSKKLLLSDSGFYLCAFVRGGLTGNTIYFGEGSWLTVV.

V and J are TRBV6-6 and TRBJ1-2, with D possibly being TRBD1 (5 bases). The CDR3 spans 14 residues. Trimming removed 2 bases at V and 2 bases at J, with 9 bases between. The V gene's germline CDR1 is MNHNY and CDR2 SVGAGI (reference sequence). The CDR3 spells CASSYRYRNYGYTF. For the CDR3, the DNA is TGTGCCAGCAGTTACAGGTACAGGAACTATGGCTACACCTTC.

The chain recombines TRBV7-9 with TRBJ2-5; 7 nucleotides align to TRBD2. This CDR3 is built from 14 residues. V gave up 0 bases and J gave up 4 bases; unmatched junction bases: 2. CDR1 is SEHNR, CDR2 FQNEAQ, per germline (reference sequence). The CDR3 protein is CASSLAGGGETQYF. Written as DNA, the CDR3 is TGTGCCAGCAGCTTAGCGGGGGGGGGAGAGACCCAGTACTTC.

The J gene is TRBJ2-7, the V gene TRBV7-9, with 7 bases lining up with TRBD2. The length of the CDR3 is 14 residues. Germline CDR1 is SEHNR and CDR2 is FQNEAQ (reference sequence). The ends lost 3 bases at V and 0 bases at J; junction bases unmatched: 2. CDR3 region: CASSFGRFSYEQYF. The CDR3 DNA follows: TGTGCCAGCAGCTTCGGGAGGTTCTCCTACGAGCAGTACTTC.